These 24 T cell receptor beta chains came from one sample sequenced in a study of cytomegalovirus exposure and HLA in healthy donors. Primers for the PCR totalled 60 Vbeta and 13 Jbeta. Libraries were prepared by immunoSEQ multiplex PCR; TCRdb keeps only in-frame clonotypes and omits some of them. The sample records roughly 110,000 clones, around three quarters being singletons. Sequenced sample: PBMCs. These receptors originate from a man aged 25-40 years in good health and CMV-seropositive.

CDR3 residues: CASSFQDTDTQYF. CDR3 coding DNA: TGCGCCAGCAGCTTTCAGGACACAGATACGCAGTATTTT. V and J are TRBV5-1 and TRBJ2-3, with D unclear. The V gene's germline CDR1 is SGHRS and CDR2 YFSETQ. V gave up 2 bases and J gave up 2 bases, with 6 bases separating them. The CDR3 is 13 amino acids.

The chain is built from TRBV5-1 and TRBJ2-2, with TRBD1 identical over 7 bases. Trimming took 0 bases from V and 5 from J; bases not matched to a gene: 7. The CDR3 covers 16 residues. Germline V gives CDR1 SGHRS, CDR2 YFSETQ. The CDR3 reads CASSLGETGKTGELFF. CDR3 DNA: TGCGCCAGCAGCTTGGGGGAGACAGGGAAGACCGGGGAGCTGTTTTTT.

The chain carries TRBV5-1 and TRBJ2-5, with TRBD1 as a possible D gene (6 bases). Germline V gives CDR1 SGHRS, CDR2 YFSETQ. This CDR3 region has 14 residues. V gave up 4 bases and J gave up 1 base, with 11 bases separating them. This CDR3 reads CASSPRTAQETQYF. CDR3 nucleotide sequence: TGCGCCAGCAGCCCTCGGACAGCCCAAGAGACCCAGTACTTC.

The rearrangement links TRBV13 to TRBJ2-2, with D possibly matching TRBD1 (7 bases). The CDR3 is 15 amino acids. The V gene lost 5 bases and the J gene lost 0 bases, with 10 bases spanning the gap. CDR1 is PRHDT and CDR2 is FYEKMQ in the germline V gene (reference sequence). Here the CDR3 reads CASSAGQTNTGELFF. The CDR3 region has the DNA TGTGCCAGCAGCGCGGGACAGACGAACACCGGGGAGCTGTTTTTT.

The chain employs TRBV6-5 and TRBJ2-7; 7 bases agree with TRBD1. The CDR3 runs to 13 residues. The V segment lost 4 bases and the J segment 4 bases; nucleotides outside the gene matches: 4. CDR1 is MNHEY and CDR2 is SVGAGI in the germline V gene. The CDR3 DNA sequence: TGTGCCAGCAGTTGGGGACAGTATTACGAGCAGTACTTC. The encoded protein is CASSWGQYYEQYF.

This chain uses TRBV30 with TRBJ2-1; 10 bases agree with TRBD2. Per germline, CDR1 GTSNPN and CDR2 SVGIG (reference sequence). The CDR3 is 14 residues long. CDR3 bases: TGTGCAGCCCCCAGACTAGCGGGCCTTAATGAGCAGTTCTTC. Translated: CAAPRLAGLNEQFF. The whole variable domain, remainder taken from reference TRBV30 and TRBJ2-1, is SQTIHQWPATLVQPVGSPLSLECTVEGTSNPNLYWYRQAAGRGLQLLFYSVGIGQISSEVPQNLSASRPQDRQFILSSKKLLLSDSGFYLCAAPRLAGLNEQFFGPGTRLTVL.

V and J are TRBV6-6 and TRBJ2-5; TRBD2 agrees at 9 bases. V lost 0 bases, J lost 4 bases, and 6 bases stayed unmatched. The CDR3 spans 16 residues. Per germline, CDR1 MNHNY and CDR2 SVGAGI (reference sequence). The CDR3 coding sequence is TGTGCCAGCAGTTACTCGGCGGGGGGGCTGGGAGAGACCCAGTACTTC. It yields the protein CASSYSAGGLGETQYF.

V usage is TRBV10-3 and J usage is TRBJ1-6; a weak D match, TRBD1 (5 bases). The length of the CDR3 is 16 residues. The ends were cut back, 3 bases at V and 10 bases at J, with 19 bases in the middle. The germline CDR1 and CDR2 sequences are ENHRY and SYGVKD. The CDR3 coding sequence is TGTGCCATCAGTGATCCATCCGTGGGGCGAGAATCACCCCTCCACTTT. Protein sequence: CAISDPSVGRESPLHF.

The rearrangement links TRBV5-1 to TRBJ2-7; D is perhaps TRBD1 (6 bases). Trimming removed 1 base at V and 2 bases at J, with 13 bases between. This CDR3 spans 15 amino acids. Germline V gene sequence: CDR1 SGHRS, CDR2 YFSETQ. Here the CDR3 reads CASSLFGGQTYEQYF. The CDR3 nucleotides are TGCGCCAGCAGCTTGTTTGGGGGACAAACCTACGAGCAGTACTTC.

The rearrangement links TRBV5-1 to TRBJ2-3, with TRBD2 as a possible D gene (5 bases). V gave up 1 base and J gave up 5 bases, with 5 bases separating them. The CDR3 consists of 12 residues. Germline loops: CDR1 SGHRS, CDR2 YFSETQ. CDR3 in amino acids: CASSLRGDTQYF. DNA of the CDR3: TGCGCCAGCAGCTTGCGGGGAGATACGCAGTATTTT.

This clone has just one count. The chain employs TRBV11-2 and TRBJ2-7, with D possibly TRBD2 on 6 matching bases. This CDR3 is 15 amino acids long. V shed 3 bases and J shed 1 base, with 13 bases lying between them. The germline gives CDR1 SGHAT, CDR2 FQNNGV. The CDR3 spells CASSLGLSASYEQYF. DNA for the CDR3: TGTGCCAGCAGCTTGGGACTCAGCGCGTCCTACGAGCAGTACTTC.

The V and J genes are TRBV4-2 and TRBJ2-1; 9 bases align to TRBD2. V was pared by 0 bases and J by 2 bases, with 5 bases of the junction left unmatched. This CDR3 has 17 amino acids. The V gene's germline CDR1 is LGHNA and CDR2 YNFKEQ. Here the CDR3 reads CASSQEPSGGTYNEQFF. The CDR3 nucleotides are TGTGCCAGCAGCCAAGAGCCGAGCGGGGGGACCTACAATGAGCAGTTCTTC.

This clone was found a few times. V gene TRBV6-1 combines with J gene TRBJ1-1; D gene uncertain. The germline V gene encodes CDR1 MNHNS and CDR2 SASEGT. V was trimmed by 1 base and J by 1 base, leaving 4 bases between them. This CDR3 region has 13 residues. The DNA of the CDR3 is TGTGCCAGCAGTGAAGGGGCGAACACTGAAGCTTTCTTT. This sequence encodes CASSEGANTEAFF.

The count of this clone is one. This rearrangement joins TRBV18 to TRBJ2-7, with 9 bases identical to TRBD1. CDR3 length: 14 amino acids. The J segment lost 5 bases and the V segment lost 3 bases, leaving 5 bases of the junction unmatched. The germline gives CDR1 KGHSH, CDR2 LQKENI. CDR3 sequence: CASSPDRGAHEQYF. For the CDR3, the DNA is TGTGCCAGCTCACCGGACAGGGGTGCCCACGAGCAGTACTTC.

The chain has TRBV11-2 and TRBJ1-2, with a weak D call TRBD1 (5 bases). V lost 1 base, J lost 2 bases, and 5 bases lay in between. Per the germline V gene, CDR1 is SGHAT and CDR2 is FQNNGV. The CDR3 is made up of 13 amino acids. The CDR3 coding sequence is TGTGCCAGCAGCTTAGGGGGCAACTATGGCTACACCTTC. Translating gives CASSLGGNYGYTF.

This clone was found a few times. This rearrangement joins TRBV6-5 to TRBJ2-1, with D perhaps matching TRBD2 (5 bases). This CDR3 comprises 14 residues. V dropped 2 bases and J dropped 4 bases, with 9 bases sitting between them. Per the germline V gene, CDR1 is MNHEY and CDR2 is SVGAGI. The CDR3 DNA sequence: TGTGCCAGCAGTTACCGCCTAGCATACAATGAGCAGTTCTTC. Encoded protein: CASSYRLAYNEQFF.

The J gene is TRBJ1-4, the V gene TRBV29-1, with a tentative D call TRBD1 (6 bases). Germline V gives CDR1 SQVTM, CDR2 ANQGSEA. The CDR3 consists of 18 residues. V was pared by 6 bases and J by 6 bases, with 29 bases between. DNA of the CDR3: TGCAGCGTGATCCTGTTGGGGGAGTCGGGGGGCGTTTATGAAAAACTGTTTTTT. It yields the protein CSVILLGESGGVYEKLFF.

This chain joins TRBV18 and TRBJ2-3; 12 nucleotides agree with TRBD2. The CDR3 has 17 amino acids. CDR1 and CDR2 (germline): KGHSH, LQKENI. With V trimmed by 3 bases and J by 4 bases, 8 bases remained unmatched. The CDR3 reads CASSPIKTSGGPDTQYF. In nucleotides, the CDR3 is TGTGCCAGCTCACCTATCAAGACTAGCGGGGGCCCAGATACGCAGTATTTT.

The CDR3 sequence: CASSLSSGANVLTF. In DNA, the CDR3 is TGTGCCAGCAGTCTTAGCTCTGGGGCCAACGTCCTGACTTTC. V is TRBV25-1 and J is TRBJ2-6; D is ambiguous. Germline V gene data show CDR1 as MGHDK and CDR2 as SYGVNS. V lost 5 bases to trimming and J lost 0 bases, with 5 bases between them. This CDR3 region has 14 residues.

This clone was counted only a few times. The chain has TRBV15 and TRBJ2-4; 8 bases fit TRBD2. CDR1 is LNHNV and CDR2 is YYDKDF in the germline V gene (reference sequence). The J segment lost 0 bases and the V segment lost 5 bases, leaving 15 bases of the junction unmatched. The CDR3 is made up of 19 amino acids. The CDR3 DNA is TGTGCCACCAGCGAAGGTGGTAGCGGGGATAGTAGAGCCAAAAACATTCAGTACTTC. Protein: CATSEGGSGDSRAKNIQYF.

The chain joins TRBV28 to TRBJ1-2, with 8 nucleotides matching TRBD1. The CDR3 is 15 amino acids. CDR1 and CDR2 (germline): MDHEN, SYDVKM. The V and J ends lost 8 bases and 4 bases, in that order; junction bases with no gene match: 12. This chain's CDR3 is CASGRADRAGYGYTF. The CDR3 nucleotides are TGTGCCAGCGGAAGGGCGGACAGGGCTGGCTATGGCTACACCTTC.

The genes are TRBV9 and TRBJ1-2, with TRBD1 matching over 8 bases. The CDR3 sequence is 17 residues long. Per germline, CDR1 SGDLS and CDR2 YYNGEE. J was trimmed by 3 bases and V by 0 bases; bases with no gene match: 10. The CDR3 DNA follows: TGTGCCAGCAGCGTAGAGCCCGACAGGGGTCTCCACTATGGCTACACCTTC. Protein: CASSVEPDRGLHYGYTF.

The gene calls are TRBV2 and TRBJ2-2; 9 bases align to TRBD1. Trimming cost V 10 bases and J 2 bases; bases outside gene matches: 11. CDR3 length equals 16 residues. CDR1 and CDR2 from the germline V gene are SNHLY and FYNNEI. The DNA for the CDR3 is TGTGCCACCCCGGCTAGGACAGGGGATAACACCGGGGAGCTGTTTTTT. Protein product: CATPARTGDNTGELFF.

This sequence joins TRBV29-1 and TRBJ2-2; TRBD1 might be the D (6 bases). CDR1 and CDR2 from the germline V gene are SQVTM and ANQGSEA. The ends were cut back, 7 bases at V and 0 bases at J, with 18 bases in the middle. The CDR3 length is 16 residues. In DNA form, the CDR3 reads TGCAGCGCCGCCCCGGGACACATAGCGAACACCGGGGAGCTGTTTTTT. Protein: CSAAPGHIANTGELFF.